A selection of T cell receptor beta chains follows, all from one sample in a study of CD8+ T cells in alopecia areata. Assay used: immunoSEQ multiplex PCR; TCRdb lists only in-frame clones, some missing. The sample records 110,000 to 150,000 clones, less than 65% being singletons. Material for sequencing was CD8+ T cells sorted from blood. Every receptor here comes from a human donor in good health. Both conserved end residues are part of each CDR3. D genes are given only for firm matches. Clone size appears in some rows only: once, few, many, or a class for an expanded clone.

size,V,D,J,DNA,CDR3
few,TRBV9,.,TRBJ1-1,TGTGCCAGCAGCCCCGCAAAAGGGACTGAAGCTTTCTTT,CASSPAKGTEAFF
.,TRBV27,.,TRBJ1-2,TGTGCCAGCAGTTTATCGGCCCTATCAGACTACACCTTC,CASSLSALSDYTF
.,TRBV15,TRBD2,TRBJ2-7,TGTGCCACCAGCGCAAGAATTAGCGGGAGGCCCGACGAGCAGTACTTC,CATSARISGRPDEQYF
few,TRBV4-1,.,TRBJ2-1,TGCGCCAGCAGCCAAGGTCCGACCCCAAGCGGTGGTTACAATGAGCAGTTCTTC,CASSQGPTPSGGYNEQFF
.,TRBV4-1,.,TRBJ2-7,TGCGCCAGCAGGGAAAAAGACACCTCCACCTACGAGCAGTACTTC,CASREKDTSTYEQYF
few,TRBV4-1,.,TRBJ2-7,TGCGCCAGCAGCCCCTTAGCGGCCGGAAACACCTACGAGCAGTACTTC,CASSPLAAGNTYEQYF
.,TRBV6-5,.,TRBJ2-7,TGTGCCAGCAGCCCTGGGGGGCACTACGAGCAGTACTTC,CASSPGGHYEQYF
.,TRBV7-9,TRBD2,TRBJ2-5,TGTGCCAGCAGCCCCACTAGCGGTGCGGCGGCAGAGACCCAGTACTTC,CASSPTSGAAAETQYF
.,TRBV19,TRBD1,TRBJ1-2,TGTGCCAGTACGCAGGGGGCGTATGGCTACACCTTC,CASTQGAYGYTF
.,TRBV27,.,TRBJ1-1,TGTGCCAGCAGAGAAATGAGGACAGTACAAAACACTGAAGCTTTCTTT,CASREMRTVQNTEAFF
few,TRBV27,.,TRBJ2-3,TGTGCCAGCAGTTTTTTATTGGGGGCTCGGGATACGCAGTATTTT,CASSFLLGARDTQYF
.,TRBV5-6,.,TRBJ2-3,TGTGCCAGCAGCTTGTTCCGCCCGCAGGGCCCAGATACGCAGTATTTT,CASSLFRPQGPDTQYF
.,TRBV7-9,.,TRBJ2-3,TGTGCCAGCAGTTACACCCTAAGAGATAGTGAAGATACGCAGTATTTT,CASSYTLRDSEDTQYF
.,TRBV30,TRBD2,TRBJ2-7,TGTGCCTGGAGTTACGGGAGGGCCATCTCCCGCGAGCAGTACTTC,CAWSYGRAISREQYF
.,TRBV2,.,TRBJ1-1,TGTGCCCCCCTCGGGAAGGAAACTGAAGCTTTCTTT,CAPLGKETEAFF
.,TRBV27,.,TRBJ2-2,TGTGCCAGCAGCCATACAGGGAGCGGGGAGCTGTTTTTT,CASSHTGSGELFF
few,TRBV30,TRBD1,TRBJ1-1,TGTGCCTGGAGTCCCGGGACAGGGAACACTGAAGCTTTCTTT,CAWSPGTGNTEAFF
.,TRBV29-1,.,TRBJ2-1,TGCAGCGTTGATAACAGGCCCTACAATGAGCAGTTCTTC,CSVDNRPYNEQFF
.,TRBV29-1,TRBD1,TRBJ2-7,TGCAGCATCCAGACAGGGGGCGACTACGAGCAGTACTTC,CSIQTGGDYEQYF
.,TRBV30,.,TRBJ2-7,TGTGCCTGGAGTGCAGGACTTCTAGGCTCCTACGAGCAGTACTTC,CAWSAGLLGSYEQYF
.,TRBV6-5,.,TRBJ2-7,TGTGCCAGCAGTTACACGGGAGACTCCTACGAGCAGTACTTC,CASSYTGDSYEQYF
.,TRBV5-4,TRBD1,TRBJ2-7,TGTGCCAGCAGCATAGGGACAGGGCCATACGAGCAGTACTTC,CASSIGTGPYEQYF